This TCR beta chain is from a study of shared clonotypes between healthy human individuals. Study summary: Ranging from 18 to 49 in age, donors were two women and a few men.

The test was conducted at deep level. Data came from immunoSEQ multiplex PCR; TCRdb stores just in-frame clones and leaves some out. The data hold some 1.5 million clones, with 95% to 99% observed a single time. The CDR3 sequence is 14 residues long. V lost 6 bases, J lost 8 bases, and 7 bases stayed unmatched. Looked up from germline, CDR1 is MNHNY and CDR2 is SVGAGI (reference sequence). CD45RA-negative memory and CD45RA+ naive subsets were split from the CD4+ cells. Material for sequencing was naive CD4+ T cells sorted from blood. Subset indicated: CD45RA+ positively selected. The J gene is TRBJ2-1, the V gene TRBV6-6; 10 nucleotides match TRBD2. The clonotype originates from a man aged 30 to 45 in good health. CDR3 DNA sequence: TGTGCCAGCAGCCAGGGACTAGCGTGGGATGAGCAGTTCTTC. It yields the protein CASSQGLAWDEQFF.